The 2 T cell receptor beta chains presented below share a single source sample, sequenced in a study of blood T cells in healthy people across ages. Sample-barcoded 5' priming and a J-beta primer mix drove a second PCR of roughly 6 to 12 cycles. TCRdb redid the calling of the 5' RACE reads with MiXCR, one entry per CDR3 protein. This repertoire shows 1,300,000 or so distinct CDR3 sequences, approximately 63% found once; its top ten account for over 6.5%. Sequenced: blood. These receptors all come from a man younger than 35 in good health.

This chain joins TRBV7-2 and TRBJ2-3; maybe TRBD2 (6 bases). Germline CDR1 is SGHTA and CDR2 is FQGNSA. Between the trimmed V and J ends, which lost 1 base and 11 bases, there was a span of 25 bases. This CDR3 is 17 amino acids long. CDR3: CASSLVAEGGSGTRQYF. The CDR3 DNA follows: TGTGCCAGCAGCTTAGTTGCGGAGGGAGGATCGGGCACGAGGCAGTATTTT. Full variable domain (rest looked up from reference TRBV7-2 and TRBJ2-3): GAGVSQSPSNKVTEKGKDVELRCDPISGHTALYWYRQSLGQGLEFLIYFQGNSAPDKSGLPSDRFSAERTGGSVSTLTIQRTQQEDSAVYLCASSLVAEGGSGTRQYFGPGTRLTVL.

This clonotype was seen just once. V and J are TRBV29-1 and TRBJ2-1; 9 bases are shared with TRBD1. J lost 2 bases, V lost 6 bases, and 11 bases had no gene match. The CDR3 consists of 16 residues. Germline loops: CDR1 SQVTM, CDR2 ANQGSEA. Written as DNA, the CDR3 is TGCAGCGTGTACTCCGGGACAGGGAGTCCCTACAATGAGCAGTTCTTC. Its translation is CSVYSGTGSPYNEQFF.